The present T cell receptor (beta chain) was sequenced within a study of cytomegalovirus exposure and HLA in healthy donors. Broader study findings: TCR beta V- and J-gene trimming was later associated with a missense DCLRE1C variant. A later analysis reported that several of the most significant clusters appeared to be linked to common viral pathogens, among them Epstein-Barr virus. The records held CMV serostatus as the only immune exposure information.

Germline loops: CDR1 KGHSH, CDR2 LQKENI. V gave up 3 bases and J gave up 4 bases; unmatched junction bases: 4. This CDR3 has 14 amino acids. Remarks on this clone: Its antigen is still unknown.

In the PCR, 60 Vbeta and 13 Jbeta primers were used. Measured with immunoSEQ multiplex PCR; TCRdb has only the in-frame clones, and not every one. This table holds approximately 120,000 clones, 73% found once. V is TRBV18 and J is TRBJ2-3, with 7 bases lining up with TRBD2. The sequencing sample was made of PBMCs. This TCR was recovered from a man aged 40-50 years in good health and CMV-seronegative. CDR3 amino acids: CASSPTSAADTQYF. In DNA form, the CDR3 reads TGTGCCAGCTCACCTACTAGCGCCGCAGATACGCAGTATTTT.